This T cell receptor (beta chain) was found in a study of breast tumors, draining lymph nodes, adjacent tissues (dated by TCRdb to about 2016). About the study as a whole: Breast cancer patients provided tumor, adjacent nontumor tissue and axillary lymph nodes, and the study compared the TCR beta repertoires across these three sources. In human breast cancer, the study set out to evaluate how tumor, surrounding tissue and draining lymph node repertoires relate to one another and whether T cells may move between these sites. What the research found in general, with its limitations: The data were judged consistent with most tumor T cells deriving from the lymph node and then expanding within tumor tissue. The similarity between tumor and nontumor tissue repertoires was significantly greater in luminal-like breast cancer than in basal-like breast cancer. Tumor T-cell repertoires showed less diversity than lymph node repertoires and more diversity than nontumor tissue repertoires, and tumor T-cell repertoires showed preferential V and J gene usage. The conclusion that tumor T cells originate in lymph nodes was framed as consistent with a hypothesis rather than directly demonstrated.

This clonotype was recorded only once. No cognate antigen has been identified for it. Nothing much larger sits one base from this clone, and base qualities are not available. One read provides weak support. Looking up the germline V gene yields CDR1 ENHRY and CDR2 SYGVKD. There are 14 amino acids in the CDR3, from cysteine to phenylalanine inclusive. The CDR3 DNA has 42 bases and is translated from base 1. Deletion took 3 bases off V and 8 bases off J, with a span of 13 bases between the germline ends. Sequenced using an Illumina HiSeq 2000. Multiplex PCR amplification was used to build the TCR beta chain libraries. High-throughput sequencing was used to analyze the amplified TCR beta chain products. Through fastp at Q25 and MiXCR, TCRdb rebuilt clones from the public reads, retaining in-frame beta chains. Rows are combined by CDR3 protein, so each entry shows the most common genes and DNA. In all, the sample holds approximately 210,000 distinct CDR3 sequences, and roughly 32% of those were seen once. Roughly 1.5% of the sample is taken by the ten largest.

Lymph node samples were obtained from the axillary draining lymph nodes of breast cancer patients. This receptor was taken from a female donor with breast cancer. Some clones in this sample may be carry-over from other donors' samples. The sequence links TRBV10-3 to TRBJ1-4; the best D guess is TRBD1, with 5 bases matching. The sequenced material came from axillary lymph node tissue. The bases read TGTGCCATCAGTGAAAGGCAGGGAAAAGAAAAACTGTTTTTT. The resulting protein is CAISERQGKEKLFF.